This T cell receptor beta chain was documented in a study of T cells in Graves' hyperthyroidism and ophthalmopathy. RNA transcripts gave rise to amplified TCR beta CDR3 regions. The HTBI primer set was used in a first-round RT-PCR of the TCR CDR3. TCRdb reprocessed the multiplex PCR reads via MiXCR and lists one record per CDR3 protein. Among roughly 420,000 distinct CDR3 sequences, 15% to 18% were seen once, and the ten largest hold 13% to 15%. The CDR3 loop spans 16 amino acids. V lost 2 bases, J lost 0 bases, and 12 bases lay in between. Germline CDR1 is PRHDT and CDR2 is FYEKMQ (reference sequence).

Sequenced: blood. V gene TRBV13 combines with J gene TRBJ2-3; TRBD2 might be the D (6 bases). The TCR comes from a young woman with Graves' hyperthyroidism. The CDR3 DNA reads as TGTGCCAGCAGCTTATTTGGCGGGATAAGCACAGATACGCAGTATTTT. Translating gives CASSLFGGISTDTQYF.